Below, one TCR beta chain is given with its context. Its antigen is still unknown. These data originate in a study of cytomegalovirus exposure and HLA in healthy donors. As for the study in general: A prior study identified 117 million unique TCR beta sequences from roughly 170 million T cells. Researchers found that under 90% of 398 genotyped donors fell within the Caucasian-associated ancestry cluster.

Points from the study as a whole: Listed as cytomegalovirus-associated were more than 150 TCR beta chains.

Primers included in the PCR were 60 Vbeta and 13 Jbeta primers. Sequenced by immunoSEQ multiplex PCR; TCRdb stores in-frame clones only, minus some. The sample holds some 120,000 clones, about 74% seen once. Germline loops: CDR1 MNHEY, CDR2 SMNVEV (reference sequence). Trimming cost V 4 bases and J 0 bases, with 12 bases left between them. This CDR3 comprises 16 residues. The sequence was collected from a man in his forties or fifties in good health and CMV-seropositive. The genes are TRBV27 and TRBJ2-2; D is perhaps TRBD1 (5 bases). Sequencing was done on a sample of PBMCs. CDR3 coding DNA: TGTGCCAGCAGTTCGAGGACACGGACGAACACCGGGGAGCTGTTTTTT. Translating it yields CASSSRTRTNTGELFF.